The table lists the clone carrying this TCR beta chain with a few counts. These data are taken from a study of T cells after yellow fever vaccination. This CDR3 is 13 amino acids long. Trimming removed 5 bases from V and 6 bases from J, with 12 bases in between. The germline gives CDR1 SGHTA, CDR2 FQGNSA. In TCRdb, the 5' RACE reads were re-called with MiXCR into one record per CDR3 protein. The sample shows hundreds of thousands of distinct CDR3 sequences, approximately 8% of them seen only once. The chain employs TRBV7-2 and TRBJ2-3; D ambiguous. This TCR derives from a man between 18 and 35 years old who received the YFV17D yellow fever vaccine. Material: PBMCs, obtained about 49 days after the first yellow fever vaccination. The CDR3 reads CASSRTYADTQYF. CDR3 coding DNA: TGTGCCAGCAGCCGGACCTACGCGGATACGCAGTATTTT.